This note documents a single T cell receptor (beta chain) sequence. The junction shows a germline mismatch at one end, possibly a read error. This entry belongs to a study of blood T cell repertoires in COVID-19. The method was immunoSEQ multiplex PCR; TCRdb's version includes in-frame clones alone and lacks a portion of them. The sample lists about 240,000 clones, 85% to 90% occurring once. Ages ranged from about 18 to 89 years, with residence in 24 US areas. From germline, CDR1 is SGHAT and CDR2 FQNNGV. The CDR3 has 16 residues. This TCR came from a man aged 40-50 years who had recovered from COVID-19. The V call is TRBV11-2, the J call TRBJ1-1, with 12 bases that match TRBD1. Material for sequencing was PBMCs or T cells enriched from blood (not recorded which). CDR3 amino acids: CASSLVGTGGSGRLGF. DNA for the CDR3: TGTGCCAGCAGCTTAGTAGGGACAGGGGGCTCTGGGCGGCTAGGGTTT.